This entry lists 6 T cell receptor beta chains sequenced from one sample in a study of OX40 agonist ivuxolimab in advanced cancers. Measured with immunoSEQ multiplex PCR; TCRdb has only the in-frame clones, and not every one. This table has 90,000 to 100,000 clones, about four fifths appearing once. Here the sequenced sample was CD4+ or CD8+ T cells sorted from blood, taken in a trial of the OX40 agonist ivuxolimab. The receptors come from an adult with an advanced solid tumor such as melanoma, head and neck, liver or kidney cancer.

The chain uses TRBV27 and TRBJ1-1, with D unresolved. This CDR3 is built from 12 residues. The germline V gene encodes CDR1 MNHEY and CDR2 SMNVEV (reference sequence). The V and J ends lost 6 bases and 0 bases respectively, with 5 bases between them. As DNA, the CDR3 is TGTGCCAGCAGCCATTTGAACACTGAAGCTTTCTTT. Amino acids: CASSHLNTEAFF.

CDR3: CASSPYRRDNSPLHF. The CDR3 bases are TGTGCCAGCAGTCCTTACAGGAGAGATAATTCACCCCTCCACTTT. The chain links TRBV5-5 to TRBJ1-6; weak D call: TRBD1 (5 bases). The CDR3 covers 15 residues. Per germline, CDR1 SGHKS and CDR2 YYEKEE (reference sequence). Trimming pared 5 bases from V and 5 bases from J, leaving 14 bases between.

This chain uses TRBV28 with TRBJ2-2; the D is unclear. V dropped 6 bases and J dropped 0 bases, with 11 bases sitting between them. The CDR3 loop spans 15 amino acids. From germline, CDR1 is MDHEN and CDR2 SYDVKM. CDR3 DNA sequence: TGTGCCAGCAGCCCCCCGGCTCCGAACACCGGGGAGCTGTTTTTT. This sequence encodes CASSPPAPNTGELFF.

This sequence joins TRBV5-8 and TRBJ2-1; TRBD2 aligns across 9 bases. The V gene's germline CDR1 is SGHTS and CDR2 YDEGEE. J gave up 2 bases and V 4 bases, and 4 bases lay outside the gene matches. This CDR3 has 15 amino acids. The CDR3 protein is CASSEGLAAYNEQFF. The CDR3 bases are TGTGCCAGCAGCGAGGGACTAGCAGCCTACAATGAGCAGTTCTTC.

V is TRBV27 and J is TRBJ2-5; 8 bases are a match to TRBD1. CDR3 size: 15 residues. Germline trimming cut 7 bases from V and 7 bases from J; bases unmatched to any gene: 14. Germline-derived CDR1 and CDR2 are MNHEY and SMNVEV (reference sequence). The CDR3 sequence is CASKPGQGAVGTQYF. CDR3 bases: TGTGCCAGCAAGCCCGGGCAGGGGGCTGTAGGGACCCAGTACTTC.

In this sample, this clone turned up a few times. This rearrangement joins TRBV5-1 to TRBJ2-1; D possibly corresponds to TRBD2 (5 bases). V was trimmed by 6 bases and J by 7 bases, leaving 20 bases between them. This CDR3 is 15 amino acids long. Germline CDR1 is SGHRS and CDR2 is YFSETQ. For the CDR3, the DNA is TGCGCCAGCACGCCACCGGGAACGGATAAGAATGAGCAGTTCTTC. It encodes CASTPPGTDKNEQFF.